The sequence of this TCR beta chain was determined in a study of T cell changes during pregnancy in multiple sclerosis. Profiled with immunoSEQ multiplex PCR; TCRdb holds only in-frame clones, not every one. The sample lists approximately 69,000 clones, more than 90% occurring once. Germline CDR1 and CDR2: MNHEY and SVGAGI. Deletions cut 2 bases from V and 2 bases from J, with 11 bases between. CDR3 length equals 15 residues. Here the sequenced sample was peripheral blood, taken in the second trimester of pregnancy. The source is a female donor in good health, enrolled as a control in a pregnancy study. The chain joins TRBV6-5 to TRBJ2-3, with D possibly TRBD1 on 6 matching bases. The CDR3 DNA reads TGTGCCAGCAGTTACAATCAGGGGATCACAGATACGCAGTATTTT. Its translation: CASSYNQGITDTQYF.